This is a list of T cell receptor beta chains from one sample in a study of chemoradiotherapy in HPV16-positive cancers. Sequenced by immunoSEQ multiplex PCR; TCRdb stores in-frame clones only, minus some. The sample has 17,000 or so clones; nearly 70% are singletons. The sequencing used tumor tissue, collected from a patient who underwent chemoradiotherapy. All receptors derive from a human donor with HPV-associated anogenital cancer. Each CDR3 is given with its conserved first and last residue. Each record gives: D gene, J gene, V gene, clone size, CDR3 DNA, CDR3 protein. The D gene is left open where the match is weak. Clone size appears in some rows only: once, few, many, or a class for an expanded clone.

TRBD2 TRBJ2-1 TRBV6-5 . TGTGCCAGCAGTTACGTGGCTAGCGGGGGGGCGGAGCAGTTCTTC CASSYVASGGAEQFF
TRBD2 TRBJ2-5 TRBV10-2 . TGCGCCAGCCGAGGGGATAGCGGGAGATCTGAGACCCAGTACTTC CASRGDSGRSETQYF
TRBD2 TRBJ2-5 TRBV5-1 . TGCGCCAGCAGCTTGGCCCTAGCGGGGGGGCGTCTAGAGACCCAGTACTTC CASSLALAGGRLETQYF
. TRBJ2-2 TRBV6-1 . TGTGCCAGCAGTGAAGTGGCCCCCACCGGGGAGCTGTTTTTT CASSEVAPTGELFF
TRBD1 TRBJ2-4 TRBV11-3 . TGTGCCAGCAGCTTAGGTGGGACAGGGGTTAAAAACATTCAGTACTTC CASSLGGTGVKNIQYF
. TRBJ1-4 TRBV2 . TGTGCCAGCACCCGGCTTCGGCAAGGGGGTAATGAAAAACTGTTTTTT CASTRLRQGGNEKLFF
. TRBJ2-3 TRBV5-4 . TGTGCCAGCAGCTTTCGTGCAGATACGCAGTATTTT CASSFRADTQYF
TRBD2 TRBJ2-7 TRBV5-1 . TGCGCCAGCAGCTTGCCGGGTGCTAGCGGGGCGTACGAGCAGTACTTC CASSLPGASGAYEQYF
TRBD2 TRBJ2-1 TRBV6-1 few TGTGCCATCAGTGAGTCTCAGGCTAGCGGGGACTACAATGAGCAGTTCTTC CAISESQASGDYNEQFF
. TRBJ2-3 TRBV5-1 . TGCGCCAGCAGCTTGGCCACAGGGAGGCAAAATACGCAGTATTTT CASSLATGRQNTQYF
. TRBJ2-1 TRBV6-5 few TGTGCCAGCAGTTACTCGAAGACCAATGAGCAGTTCTTC CASSYSKTNEQFF
TRBD1 TRBJ1-5 TRBV28 . TGTGCCAGCAGTTTACCGACAGGGAATCAGCCCCAGCATTTT CASSLPTGNQPQHF
. TRBJ1-3 TRBV7-8 once TGTGCCAGCAGCTTAGGAGCTCGTCCAGGGGCTTTCTCTGGAAACACCATATATTTT CASSLGARPGAFSGNTIYF
TRBD1 TRBJ1-2 TRBV13 medium-sized TGTGCCAGCAGCTGGGACAGGGGGGGCGGCTACACCTTC CASSWDRGGGYTF
. TRBJ1-1 TRBV10-3 . TGTGCCATCAGTGAGCGCGACGGGGGCTACACTGAAGCTTTCTTT CAISERDGGYTEAFF
TRBD2 TRBJ2-5 TRBV10-3 . TGTGCCATCGGTAGCGGGGGAGAGGAGACCCAGTACTTC CAIGSGGEETQYF
. TRBJ2-1 TRBV14 large TGTGCCAGCAGCCAAGATGTTGGGCGGCAGTTCTTC CASSQDVGRQFF
TRBD1 TRBJ2-5 TRBV11-2 . TGTGCCAGCAGCTTAGGGACAGGGGGCGTGAGACAAGAGACCCAGTACTTC CASSLGTGGVRQETQYF
TRBD1 TRBJ1-4 TRBV6-5 . TGTGCCAGCAGTCGCGGGACAGCGAATGAAAAACTGTTTTTT CASSRGTANEKLFF
TRBD2 TRBJ2-5 TRBV19 . TGTGCCAGTAGCGGGGGGGCAGGAGCGGAGACCCAGTACTTC CASSGGAGAETQYF
. TRBJ2-5 TRBV5-1 . TGCGCCAGCAGTCTCTATTCGGGGTGGGAGACCCAGTACTTC CASSLYSGWETQYF
. TRBJ1-5 TRBV19 . TGTGCCAGTAGTATAGTTTATAGCAATCAGCCCCAGCATTTT CASSIVYSNQPQHF